These T cell receptor beta chains were read from a single sample in a study of blood T cells in healthy people across ages. TCRdb processed the 5' RACE reads anew with MiXCR; each CDR3 protein has one entry. The sample includes some 1.7 million distinct CDR3 sequences, 28% of them seen just once. The source material was blood. The receptors stem from a woman aged 25 to 39 in good health. CDR3s include the opening cysteine and the closing phenylalanine or tryptophan. The D gene is left open where the match is weak. Only some rows state a clone size, as once, few, many or a class for expanded clones.

v_call	clone_size	j_call	d_call	cdr3_nt	cdr3_aa
TRBV29-1	NA	TRBJ2-7	NA	TGCAGCGTTGTTGGGTGGTGGCAGGGGCAGTACGAGCAGTACTTC	CSVVGWWQGQYEQYF
TRBV20-1	NA	TRBJ1-5	NA	TGCAGTGCTGGACCGGGACATCCCCAGCATTTT	CSAGPGHPQHF
TRBV6-4	many	TRBJ2-1	NA	TGTGCCAGCAGTGAGGAGGAATACAATGAGCAGTTCTTC	CASSEEEYNEQFF
TRBV5-1	NA	TRBJ2-1	NA	TGCTCCAGCAGTTCGATCCTAGGGGATGAGCAGTTCTTC	CSSSSILGDEQFF
TRBV6-5	NA	TRBJ2-3	NA	TGTGCCAGCAGCCGCTTAGCGGCCTCAGATACGCAGTATTTT	CASSRLAASDTQYF
TRBV5-5	few	TRBJ1-2	NA	TGTGCCAGCAGCTCCTTGGACGGCGATTCCTATGGCTACACCTTC	CASSSLDGDSYGYTF
TRBV7-8	NA	TRBJ2-1	NA	TGTGCCAGCAGCCCCCCGTTGGACAATGAGCAGTTCTTC	CASSPPLDNEQFF
TRBV29-1	few	TRBJ2-7	NA	TGCAGCGTTGGAAGGGGGGCTGAGCAGTACTTC	CSVGRGAEQYF
TRBV6-6	few	TRBJ2-3	TRBD1	TGTGCCAGCAGAAACGGGGACAGGTTGAGCACAGATACGCAGTATTTT	CASRNGDRLSTDTQYF
TRBV7-9	few	TRBJ2-7	TRBD1	TGTGCCAGCAGCGAATACACGACAGGGTTGGGGGAGCAGTACTTC	CASSEYTTGLGEQYF
TRBV20-1	few	TRBJ1-1	NA	TGCAGTGCTAGAGTTCGGGGGCCGTACACTGAAGCTTTCTTT	CSARVRGPYTEAFF
TRBV7-9	NA	TRBJ2-2	TRBD1	TGTGCCTGCAGCTCGGGACAGGGGTTCTACACCGGGGAGCTGTTTTTT	CACSSGQGFYTGELFF
TRBV2	few	TRBJ2-6	NA	TGTGCCAGCAGTGAGTGGCCCGGCCGGAACGTCCTGACTTTC	CASSEWPGRNVLTF
TRBV29-1	few	TRBJ1-6	NA	TGCAGCGTTTCCCCGGGGAGCTCCTATAATTCACCCCTCCACTTT	CSVSPGSSYNSPLHF
TRBV12-3/TRBV12-4	few	TRBJ2-5	NA	TGTGCCATCAGTTATTACGGTGGGGAGACCCAGTACTTC	CAISYYGGETQYF
TRBV29-1	many	TRBJ2-7	NA	TGCAGCGTTGTACTCGTCTCCTACGAGCAGTACTTC	CSVVLVSYEQYF
TRBV6-1	few	TRBJ2-1	NA	TGTGCCAGCCGACCAACCTACAATGAGCAGTTCTTC	CASRPTYNEQFF
TRBV29-1	once	TRBJ1-2	NA	TGCAGCGTTGAAGATCGCTCCTCAGGGGTCCCTTATGGCTACACCTTC	CSVEDRSSGVPYGYTF
TRBV20-1	few	TRBJ2-4	NA	TGTAGTGCCGACAGGAACAATGAGCAGTACTTC	CSADRNNEQYF
TRBV9	NA	TRBJ2-1	NA	TGTGCCAGCAGCGCTCCTCAGGGAGGGGGCGGACAGTTCTTC	CASSAPQGGGGQFF